A selection of T cell receptor beta chains follows, all from one sample in a study of shared clonotypes between healthy human individuals. Assay used: immunoSEQ multiplex PCR; TCRdb lists only in-frame clones, some missing. Here the sample spans roughly 1,800,000 clones, approximately 94% being singletons. The material sequenced was naive CD8+ T cells sorted from blood. The source is a young man in good health. Both conserved end residues are part of each CDR3. A D gene is named only where the DNA matches it firmly. Size is omitted from some rows. Given values are once, few, many or a class for expanded clones.

TRBV14	TRBJ2-7	NA	NA	CASSHQQPISYEQYF	TGTGCCAGCAGCCACCAACAGCCAATCTCCTACGAGCAGTACTTC
TRBV28	TRBJ1-1	NA	once	CATTWRSDTEAFF	TGTGCCACAACCTGGCGTTCCGACACTGAAGCTTTCTTT
TRBV7-9	TRBJ1-1	NA	NA	CAGTPPYGAEAFF	TGTGCCGGCACCCCTCCTTATGGGGCTGAAGCTTTCTTT
TRBV5-6	TRBJ2-7	NA	NA	CASSLRRYEQYF	TGTGCCAGCAGCCTAAGACGTTACGAGCAGTACTTC
TRBV10-3	TRBJ2-5	NA	NA	CAISDSPEETQYF	TGTGCCATCAGTGACTCTCCCGAAGAGACCCAGTACTTC
TRBV20-1	TRBJ2-7	NA	NA	CSAPKGGEQYF	TGCAGTGCTCCCAAGGGGGGGGAGCAGTACTTC
TRBV6-5	TRBJ2-3	TRBD2	NA	CASRGTSGSTDTQYF	TGTGCCAGCAGAGGGACTAGCGGGAGTACAGATACGCAGTATTTT
TRBV5-6	TRBJ2-2	NA	NA	CASSIGLTGELFF	TGTGCCAGCAGCATCGGACTCACCGGGGAGCTGTTTTTT
TRBV28	TRBJ2-7	NA	NA	CASSLYPEGWQYF	TGTGCCAGCAGTTTGTATCCCGAAGGATGGCAGTACTTC
TRBV7-2	TRBJ2-3	NA	NA	CASSLTGDTQYF	TGTGCCAGCAGCTTAACGGGGGATACGCAGTATTTT
TRBV5-1	TRBJ1-6	TRBD1	NA	CASSPARQGANNSPLHF	TGCGCCAGCAGCCCGGCTAGACAGGGGGCGAATAATTCACCCCTCCACTTT
TRBV13	TRBJ2-7	NA	NA	CASSPDSSGEQYF	TGTGCCAGCAGCCCAGACTCGTCTGGCGAGCAGTACTTC
TRBV5-6	TRBJ2-7	TRBD1	NA	CASSGTGATLGQYF	TGTGCCAGCAGCGGGACAGGGGCCACCTTGGGGCAGTACTTC
TRBV7-9	TRBJ1-1	NA	NA	CASSLDYATEAFF	TGTGCCAGCAGCTTGGACTATGCCACTGAAGCTTTCTTT
TRBV7-6	TRBJ2-7	NA	NA	CASSLGGKFEQYF	TGTGCCAGCAGCCTAGGGGGGAAATTCGAGCAGTACTTC
TRBV6-1	TRBJ1-1	TRBD1	NA	CASSEARGQGVTEAFF	TGTGCCAGCAGTGAAGCGCGGGGACAGGGAGTCACTGAAGCTTTCTTT
TRBV5-6	TRBJ2-7	TRBD2	NA	CASSPVRGEFHYEQYF	TGTGCCAGCAGCCCGGTACGGGGGGAGTTCCACTACGAGCAGTACTTC
TRBV29-1	TRBJ1-2	TRBD1	NA	CSVAGGQGNYGYTF	TGCAGCGTAGCCGGTGGACAGGGAAACTATGGCTACACCTTC
TRBV11-2	TRBJ2-1	NA	NA	CASSLELVKQFF	TGTGCCAGCAGCTTAGAACTGGTGAAGCAGTTCTTC
TRBV6-4	TRBJ2-4	NA	NA	CASNRLAKNIQYF	TGTGCCAGCAACCGACTAGCCAAAAACATTCAGTACTTC
TRBV10-1	TRBJ1-1	NA	NA	CASSEFQGLGGRTEAFF	TGCGCCAGCAGTGAGTTCCAAGGCCTGGGTGGAAGGACTGAAGCTTTCTTT
TRBV7-9	TRBJ2-7	NA	NA	CASSPGGRYYEQYF	TGTGCCAGCAGCCCCGGGGGGCGCTACTACGAGCAGTACTTC
TRBV9	TRBJ2-3	TRBD2	NA	CASSVDAGDVMIHTQYF	TGTGCCAGCAGCGTAGATGCGGGAGATGTTATGATACATACGCAGTATTTT
TRBV10-1	TRBJ1-2	NA	NA	CASSEPETGDYGYTF	TGCGCCAGCAGTGAGCCGGAAACGGGAGACTATGGCTACACCTTC
TRBV27	TRBJ2-1	NA	NA	CASSSTGSNEQFF	TGTGCCAGCAGTTCCACAGGGAGCAATGAGCAGTTCTTC
TRBV9	TRBJ2-5	TRBD2	NA	CASSVATGASGRQETQYF	TGTGCCAGCAGCGTAGCTACGGGGGCTAGCGGGCGTCAAGAGACCCAGTACTTC
TRBV30	TRBJ2-1	NA	NA	CAWRLAGFDEQFF	TGTGCCTGGAGGCTAGCTGGGTTCGATGAGCAGTTCTTC
TRBV11-2	TRBJ1-1	TRBD1	NA	CASSLTGGLNTEAFF	TGTGCCAGCAGCTTGACAGGGGGGCTGAACACTGAAGCTTTCTTT
TRBV7-8	TRBJ2-2	NA	NA	CASIEDERSNTGELFF	TGTGCCAGCATCGAAGACGAGCGATCGAACACCGGGGAGCTGTTTTTT
TRBV30	TRBJ1-1	NA	NA	CAWRENTEAFF	TGTGCCTGGCGGGAGAACACTGAAGCTTTCTTT
TRBV5-1	TRBJ2-7	NA	NA	CASSFGNSYEQYF	TGCGCCAGCAGCTTCGGCAACTCCTACGAGCAGTACTTC
TRBV30	TRBJ2-1	NA	NA	CAFDLLGFYNEQFF	TGTGCCTTCGACCTTTTAGGATTTTACAATGAGCAGTTCTTC
TRBV2	TRBJ1-3	NA	once	CASSPHTSGNTIYF	TGTGCCAGCAGCCCACACACCTCTGGAAACACCATATATTTT
TRBV6-5	TRBJ2-1	NA	NA	CASSGGIGDEQFF	TGTGCCAGCTCTGGGGGGATCGGGGATGAGCAGTTCTTC
TRBV14	TRBJ1-2	TRBD1	NA	CASSQEEGAWYGYTF	TGTGCCAGCAGCCAAGAAGAGGGGGCTTGGTATGGCTACACCTTC
TRBV4-1	TRBJ2-7	TRBD1	NA	CASSHRGGTGPDEQYF	TGCGCCAGCAGCCATCGAGGGGGGACAGGGCCGGACGAGCAGTACTTC
TRBV7-8	TRBJ2-2	TRBD2	NA	CASSFPLAGGNPGELFF	TGTGCCAGCAGCTTCCCTCTAGCGGGGGGTAATCCGGGGGAGCTGTTTTTT
TRBV11-2	TRBJ2-7	TRBD1	NA	CASSDLFLGQEGYEQYF	TGTGCCAGCAGCGATCTATTCCTGGGACAGGAGGGCTACGAGCAGTACTTC
TRBV7-9	TRBJ1-1	NA	NA	CASSPPLDTEMNTEAFF	TGTGCCAGCAGCCCCCCCTTGGACACAGAAATGAACACTGAAGCTTTCTTT
TRBV30	TRBJ1-2	NA	NA	CAWTPMGTLRGYTF	TGTGCCTGGACCCCGATGGGCACCCTTAGAGGCTACACCTTC
TRBV2	TRBJ2-3	NA	NA	CASEEGGGTDTQYF	TGTGCCAGCGAGGAGGGGGGCGGCACAGATACGCAGTATTTT
TRBV7-6	TRBJ1-6	TRBD1	NA	CASSLGDSNSPLHF	TGTGCCAGCAGCTTAGGGGACAGCAATTCACCCCTCCACTTT
TRBV29-1	TRBJ1-5	NA	NA	CSAAFLGGHLNQPQHF	TGCAGCGCCGCTTTTTTGGGGGGCCACCTCAATCAGCCCCAGCATTTT
TRBV4-3	TRBJ2-1	TRBD2	once	CASSQDKGLAGTNEQFF	TGCGCCAGCAGCCAAGATAAGGGTCTAGCGGGGACCAATGAGCAGTTCTTC
TRBV6-5	TRBJ2-1	NA	NA	CASSYSGGVPYNEQFF	TGTGCCAGCAGTTACTCAGGGGGGGTCCCCTACAATGAGCAGTTCTTC
TRBV9	TRBJ1-5	NA	once	CASSVGPGNQPQHF	TGTGCCAGCAGCGTAGGGCCAGGAAACCAGCCCCAGCATTTT
TRBV6-5	TRBJ2-1	TRBD2	NA	CASSYFSGTYNEQFF	TGTGCCAGCAGTTACTTTAGCGGGACCTACAATGAGCAGTTCTTC
TRBV6-6	TRBJ2-1	NA	NA	CASSYVFEDNEQFF	TGTGCCAGCAGTTACGTGTTCGAAGACAATGAGCAGTTCTTC
TRBV27	TRBJ2-7	NA	NA	CASSSRPGTRDHEQYF	TGTGCCAGCAGTAGCCGACCGGGGACAAGGGACCACGAGCAGTACTTC
TRBV19	TRBJ1-1	TRBD1	NA	CASSISGGNTEAFF	TGTGCCAGTAGTATCTCAGGGGGGAACACTGAAGCTTTCTTT